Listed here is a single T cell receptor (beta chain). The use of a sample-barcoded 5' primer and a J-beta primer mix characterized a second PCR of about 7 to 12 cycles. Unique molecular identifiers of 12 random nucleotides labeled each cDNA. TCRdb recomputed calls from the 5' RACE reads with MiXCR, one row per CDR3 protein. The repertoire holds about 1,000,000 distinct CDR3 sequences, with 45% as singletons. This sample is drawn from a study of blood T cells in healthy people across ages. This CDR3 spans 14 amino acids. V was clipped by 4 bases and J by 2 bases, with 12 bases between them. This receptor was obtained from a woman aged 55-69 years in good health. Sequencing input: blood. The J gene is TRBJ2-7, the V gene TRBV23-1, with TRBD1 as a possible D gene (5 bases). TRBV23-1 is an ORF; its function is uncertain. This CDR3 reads CASSLTGQAYEQYF. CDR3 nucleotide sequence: TGCGCCAGCAGTCTAACAGGCCAAGCCTACGAGCAGTACTTC.